What follows are 32 T cell receptor beta chains derived from one specimen sequenced in a study of T cell repertoires in cytomegalovirus infection. MiXCR was run by TCRdb on the reads, yielding one entry per CDR3 protein. The sample records some 600,000 distinct CDR3 sequences, 20% to 25% being singletons. Sequencing input: CD8+ T cells from PBMCs. These receptors all come from a human donor in good health (CMV status not recorded). Some clones in this sample may be carry-over from other donors' samples.

This chain connects TRBV5-1 to TRBJ2-1, with 9 nucleotides matching TRBD1. Germline CDR1 SGHRS, CDR2 YFSETQ. The CDR3 is made up of 15 amino acids. Germline trimming cut 4 bases from V and 5 bases from J; bases unmatched to any gene: 7. The CDR3 DNA reads TGCGCCAGCAGCCCGGACAGGGGCGAAAACAATGAGCAGTTCTTC. It specifies CASSPDRGENNEQFF.

The J gene is TRBJ2-3, the V gene TRBV6-5; D ambiguous. The CDR3 consists of 13 residues. Germline values: CDR1 MNHEY, CDR2 SVGAGI. Trimming took 8 bases from V and 4 from J, leaving 13 bases between them. CDR3 coding DNA: TGTGCCAGCTCTTCCTCGGTTGCAGATACGCAGTATTTT. This translates into CASSSSVADTQYF.

Regarding this clonotype: One end of the junction does not line up with germline, which may come from a read error. The CDR3 spells CASSLSGFMDF. CDR3 nucleotides: TGTGCCAGCAGCTTAAGTGGCTTTATGGACTTC. This chain links TRBV7-9 with TRBJ2-7; D ambiguous. The CDR3 is 11 amino acids. CDR1 and CDR2 from the germline V gene are SEHNR and FQNEAQ (reference sequence).

This clonotype was recorded many times. The chain recombines TRBV10-3 with TRBJ1-4, with a weak D call TRBD1 (5 bases). The CDR3 spans 16 residues. Germline V gives CDR1 ENHRY, CDR2 SYGVKD. With 3 bases removed from V and 8 bases from J, the gap between germline ends came to 19 bases. The CDR3 region has the DNA TGTGCCATCAGTGAACTTTCTTCCGGGACTGGAGAAAAACTGTTTTTT. Translating gives CAISELSSGTGEKLFF.

This clonotype was observed at least ten times. This rearrangement joins TRBV7-2 to TRBJ2-7, with D tentatively TRBD2 (5 bases). The germline CDR1 and CDR2 sequences are SGHTA and FQGNSA. The CDR3 has 15 amino acids. Deletions cut 3 bases from V and 3 bases from J, with 15 bases between. DNA of the CDR3: TGTGCCAGCAGCTTCGGACTCACCCCTATCTACGAGCAGTACTTC. Protein product: CASSFGLTPIYEQYF.

About this clonotype itself: The CDR3 does not end in the conserved phenylalanine or tryptophan, so this is likely a read error. This chain joins TRBV12-3 or TRBV12-4 and TRBJ2-7; TRBD1 might be the D (6 bases). With 1 base removed from V and 2 bases from J, the gap between germline ends came to 21 bases. This CDR3 spans 18 amino acids. The DNA for the CDR3 is TGTGCCAGCAGTTTAGGGCGTCGACGACAGGTGATGGCCTACGAGCAGTACTGC. This codes for CASSLGRRRQVMAYEQYC.

The chain combines TRBV6-2 or TRBV6-3 with TRBJ2-3; 9 bases are a match to TRBD1. V gave up 0 bases and J gave up 3 bases; unmatched junction bases: 4. Germline V CDR1 and CDR2: MNHEY, SVGEGT. The CDR3 consists of 16 residues. CDR3 in amino acids: CASSYSGQGWTDTQYF. CDR3 in DNA: TGTGCCAGCAGTTACTCAGGACAGGGGTGGACAGATACGCAGTATTTT.

The rearrangement joins TRBV6-6 to TRBJ2-1; D is unresolved. The germline V gene has CDR1 MNHNY and CDR2 SVGAGI (reference sequence). V lost 2 bases to trimming and J lost 10 bases, with 9 bases between them. There are 12 residues in the CDR3. The CDR3 loop is CASSYGESEQFF. The CDR3 nucleotides read TGTGCCAGCAGTTACGGAGAGTCCGAGCAGTTCTTC.

The chain is built from TRBV7-2 and TRBJ1-3; 7 positions match TRBD1. Per germline, CDR1 SGHTA and CDR2 FQGNSA. This CDR3 comprises 13 residues. V shed 7 bases, J shed 2 bases, and the junction held 2 bases outside the gene matches. The CDR3 spells CASTQGAGNTIYF. The DNA for the CDR3 is TGTGCCAGCACCCAGGGGGCTGGAAACACCATATATTTT. Using reference TRBV7-2 and TRBJ1-3 for the parts outside the CDR3, the full variable domain is GAGVSQSPSNKVTEKGKDVELRCDPISGHTALYWYRQSLGQGLEFLIYFQGNSAPDKSGLPSDRFSAERTGGSVSTLTIQRTQQEDSAVYLCASTQGAGNTIYFGEGSWLTVV.

Of note for this clonotype: It may be a read error: a sequence one base away is much more abundant. The chain links TRBV7-6 to TRBJ2-7, with D perhaps TRBD2 (5 bases). In germline, CDR1 is SGHVS, CDR2 FNYEAQ. The CDR3 is 14 amino acids. The CDR3 DNA follows: TGTGCCAACAGCGCCGACCCTAGCCCCTACGAGCAGTACTTC. This translates into CANSADPSPYEQYF.

This clonotype was seen just once. The chain uses TRBV28 and TRBJ2-1, with 7 bases lining up with TRBD1. This CDR3 spans 15 amino acids. Germline V gene lookup returns CDR1 MDHEN and CDR2 SYDVKM. Germline trimming cut 6 bases from V and 2 bases from J; bases unmatched to any gene: 7. CDR3 residues: CASSFTGDTYNEQFF. The CDR3 DNA is TGTGCCAGCAGCTTCACAGGGGACACCTACAATGAGCAGTTCTTC.

As regards this clonotype: A read error may explain this, as a much larger clone is one base away. The rearrangement links TRBV7-9 to TRBJ2-5; TRBD1 agrees at 9 bases. Germline values: CDR1 SEHNR, CDR2 FQNEAQ (reference sequence). The CDR3 is made up of 15 amino acids. The CDR3 reads CATSWPDRGQETQYF. The CDR3 bases are TGTGCCACCAGCTGGCCGGACAGGGGCCAAGAGACCCAGTACTTC.

Ten or more counts support this clonotype. The V call is TRBV7-6, the J call TRBJ2-5; D is perhaps TRBD1 or TRBD2 (5 bases each). The germline V gene has CDR1 SGHVS and CDR2 FNYEAQ. Trimming left V 0 bases short and J 2 bases short, with 13 bases between. CDR3 length: 16 residues. CDR3 bases: TGTGCCAGCAGCTTAGCGGGACGGAGGAAGCAAGAGACCCAGTACTTC. Its protein product is CASSLAGRRKQETQYF.

This clonotype was observed many times. The chain is built from TRBV24-1 and TRBJ2-3; TRBD1 agrees at 8 bases. In germline, CDR1 is KGHDR, CDR2 SFDVKD. V trimming: 7 bases; J trimming: 1 base; junction bases outside the gene matches: 3. CDR3 length: 14 amino acids. The CDR3 spells CATSGTGGTDTQYF. CDR3 bases: TGTGCCACCAGCGGGACAGGAGGCACAGATACGCAGTATTTT.

The rearrangement links TRBV6-6 to TRBJ2-1; D uncertain. The germline CDR1 and CDR2 sequences are MNHNY and SVGAGI (reference sequence). Trimming cost V 4 bases and J 8 bases, with 15 bases left between them. The CDR3 totals 14 residues. The CDR3, as DNA: TGTGCCAGCAGTTCAGTGAAGCACAACGATGAGCAGTTCTTC. It codes for CASSSVKHNDEQFF.

The table lists this clonotype with a few counts. The V gene is TRBV29-1, the J gene TRBJ1-1; possible D gene TRBD1, 6 bases. The CDR3 runs 14 residues. The germline V gene has CDR1 SQVTM and CDR2 ANQGSEA. Deletions cut 5 bases from V and 4 bases from J, with 17 bases between. CDR3 DNA sequence: TGCAGCGTTAAGAGGGGGGGAATAGGCACTGAAGCTTTCTTT. As protein: CSVKRGGIGTEAFF.

The V call is TRBV12-3 or TRBV12-4, the J call TRBJ1-5; no definite D call. There are 16 residues in the CDR3. V lost 0 bases and J 5 bases, leaving 14 bases between the germline ends. CDR3 sequence (DNA): TGTGCCAGCAGTTTAGCCCCGGGAAGGGTGCATCAGCCCCAGCATTTT. Its protein is CASSLAPGRVHQPQHF.

This clonotype was detected only a few times. This sequence joins TRBV14 and TRBJ2-1; 10 bases agree with TRBD1. CDR3 size: 16 residues. Germline loops: CDR1 SGHDN, CDR2 FVKESK. After removal of 2 bases from V and 6 bases from J, the junction contained 7 bases not matched to a gene. The CDR3 DNA reads as TGTGCCAGCAGCCAATTCCGGGACAGGGGTGGCAATGAGCAGTTCTTC. Amino acids: CASSQFRDRGGNEQFF.

The chain couples TRBV19 to TRBJ1-1; unclear D gene. CDR1 and CDR2 from the germline V gene are LNHDA and SQIVND (reference sequence). V was pared by 3 bases and J by 8 bases, with 7 bases between. The CDR3 is 11 residues long. The CDR3 DNA is TGTGCCAGTAGTATCAACCAGGAAGCTTTCTTT. It codes for CASSINQEAFF.

The V call is TRBV6-6, the J call TRBJ2-5, with TRBD1 matching over 10 bases. The germline gives CDR1 MNHNY, CDR2 SVGAGI (reference sequence). This CDR3 contains 14 residues. V lost 5 bases to trimming and J lost 4 bases; unmatched junction nucleotides: 4. As DNA, the CDR3 is TGTGCCAGCAGTACCCGGGACAGGGGAGAGACCCAGTACTTC. Protein: CASSTRDRGETQYF.

There are a few counts of this clonotype. This rearrangement joins TRBV6-4 to TRBJ1-2; D is possibly TRBD1 (5 bases). V was trimmed by 0 bases and J by 6 bases, leaving 8 bases between them. The CDR3 is 13 amino acids. Germline V gene sequence: CDR1 MRHNA, CDR2 SNTAGT. CDR3 residues: CASSDSEGHGYTF. The DNA for the CDR3 is TGTGCCAGCAGTGACTCTGAGGGGCATGGCTACACCTTC.

This clonotype turned up a few times. This sequence joins TRBV7-9 and TRBJ1-1; D may be TRBD1 (6 bases). Germline V gene sequence: CDR1 SEHNR, CDR2 FQNEAQ (reference sequence). Between the trimmed V and J ends, which lost 1 base and 1 base, there was a span of 13 bases. The CDR3 spans 16 residues. CDR3 nucleotide sequence: TGTGCCAGCAGCTTAGGGGTAGACAGGAAGAACACTGAAGCTTTCTTT. It codes for CASSLGVDRKNTEAFF.

This clonotype was found many times. This sequence joins TRBV23-1 and TRBJ2-7; D is perhaps TRBD1 (6 bases). TRBV23-1 falls under the ORF class, with uncertain function. CDR3 length equals 14 residues. Trimming left V 7 bases short and J 5 bases short, with 18 bases between. CDR3 DNA: TGCGCCAGCACGAGACAGGATACATTCGACGAGCAGTACTTC. This sequence encodes CASTRQDTFDEQYF.

This clonotype was picked up many times. This chain joins TRBV14 and TRBJ1-1; no clear D gene. Germline loops: CDR1 SGHDN, CDR2 FVKESK. With 0 bases removed from V and 1 base from J, the gap between germline ends came to 12 bases. CDR3 length: 16 residues. CDR3 DNA sequence: TGTGCCAGCAGCCAAGACGATGGCAGGAGGAACACTGAAGCTTTCTTT. Amino acids: CASSQDDGRRNTEAFF. The full variable domain, with the rest looked up from reference TRBV14 and TRBJ1-1, is EAGVTQFPSHSVIEKGQTVTLRCDPISGHDNLYWYRRVMGKEIKFLLHFVKESKQDESGMPNNRFLAERTGGTYSTLKVQPAELEDSGVYFCASSQDDGRRNTEAFFGQGTRLTVV.

This clonotype was seen only a few times. The J gene is TRBJ2-2, the V gene TRBV4-1; tentatively, D is TRBD2 (6 bases). Trimming took off 2 bases at V and 5 bases at J, with 12 bases between the two ends. The germline gives CDR1 MGHRA, CDR2 YSYEKL. This CDR3 is built from 15 residues. The CDR3, as DNA: TGCGCCAGCAGCCAATACTCCCGGGGGACCGGGGAGCTGTTTTTT. Amino acid sequence: CASSQYSRGTGELFF.

This clonotype was seen repeatedly, ten times or more. The chain recombines TRBV7-9 with TRBJ1-1, with a weak D call TRBD1 (6 bases). V was shortened by 4 bases and J by 7 bases, with 16 bases between the two germline ends. CDR3 length: 14 residues. CDR1 SEHNR and CDR2 FQNEAQ come from the germline V gene (reference sequence). CDR3 sequence (DNA): TGTGCCAGCAGCTCATTGAAACAGGGAATTGAAGCTTTCTTT. Its protein product is CASSSLKQGIEAFF.

The V gene is TRBV5-4, the J gene TRBJ2-7, with 9 bases lining up with TRBD1. CDR1 and CDR2 (germline): SGHNT, YYREEE (reference sequence). This CDR3 comprises 15 residues. The chain's CDR3 is CATSLYRGRRYEQYV. The CDR3 region has the DNA TGTGCCACCAGCTTGTACAGGGGGCGCAGGTACGAGCAGTACGTC.

V and J are TRBV27 and TRBJ2-7; possible D gene TRBD1, 6 bases. V gave up 4 bases and J gave up 0 bases, with 10 bases separating them. The CDR3 length is 14 residues. CDR1 is MNHEY and CDR2 is SMNVEV in the germline V gene (reference sequence). The CDR3 nucleotides are TGTGCCAGCAGTTCAGGGGTATACTCCTACGAGCAGTACTTC. Residues: CASSSGVYSYEQYF.

This clonotype has a handful of counts. The chain has TRBV6-5 and TRBJ1-1, with 7 bases aligning to TRBD1. With V trimmed by 7 bases and J by 0 bases, 11 bases remained unmatched. Germline-derived CDR1 and CDR2 are MNHEY and SVGAGI. This CDR3 region has 16 residues. CDR3 protein: CASKLVTGDMNTEAFF. CDR3 nucleotide sequence: TGTGCCAGCAAGCTAGTCACAGGGGATATGAACACTGAAGCTTTCTTT.

In this sample, this clonotype turned up a few times. The chain has TRBV12-3 or TRBV12-4 and TRBJ1-1; D ambiguous. V dropped 5 bases and J dropped 6 bases, with 7 bases sitting between them. This CDR3 has 11 residues. CDR3: CASSENSEAFF. The CDR3 nucleotides read TGTGCCAGCAGTGAGAATTCTGAAGCTTTCTTT.

Only a few counts were recorded for this clonotype. V usage is TRBV4-1 and J usage is TRBJ2-1; the D is unclear. CDR1 and CDR2 from the germline V gene are MGHRA and YSYEKL. CDR3 length: 12 amino acids. V lost 2 bases to trimming and J lost 4 bases, with 3 bases between them. DNA of the CDR3: TGCGCCAGCAGCCAATATTACAATGAGCAGTTCTTC. It encodes CASSQYYNEQFF.

The genes are TRBV7-9 and TRBJ2-1; a weak D match, TRBD1 (6 bases). Trimming removed 3 bases from V and 3 bases from J, with 9 bases in between. Germline V CDR1 and CDR2: SEHNR, FQNEAQ (reference sequence). The CDR3 loop spans 14 amino acids. This CDR3 is CASSFDRFYNEQFF. The CDR3 DNA sequence: TGTGCCAGCAGCTTCGACAGGTTCTACAATGAGCAGTTCTTC.